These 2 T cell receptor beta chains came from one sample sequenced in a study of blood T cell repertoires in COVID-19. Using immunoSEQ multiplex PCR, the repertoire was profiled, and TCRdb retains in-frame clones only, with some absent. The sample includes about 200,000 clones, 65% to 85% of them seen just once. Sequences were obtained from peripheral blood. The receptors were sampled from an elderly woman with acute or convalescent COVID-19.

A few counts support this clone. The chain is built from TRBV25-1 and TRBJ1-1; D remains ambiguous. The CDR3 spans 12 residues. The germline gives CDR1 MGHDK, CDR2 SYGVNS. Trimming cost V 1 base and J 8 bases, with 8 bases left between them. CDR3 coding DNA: TGTGCCAGCAGTGAATCCGTGAGGGAAGCTTTCTTT. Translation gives CASSESVREAFF.

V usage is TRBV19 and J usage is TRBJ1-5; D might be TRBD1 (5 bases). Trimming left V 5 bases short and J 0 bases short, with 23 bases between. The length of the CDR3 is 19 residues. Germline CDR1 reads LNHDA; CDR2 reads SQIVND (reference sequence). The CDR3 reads CASSHPRGAPHNSNQPQHF. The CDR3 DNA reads TGTGCCAGTAGTCACCCCCGTGGGGCCCCTCATAATAGCAATCAGCCCCAGCATTTT.